Below, 6 T cell receptor beta chains from the same sample are listed, as sequenced in a study of CD8 T cells in ankylosing spondylitis. One entry per CDR3 protein, called by TCRdb with MiXCR from the 5' RACE reads. There are 200,000 or so distinct CDR3 sequences in the sample; 15% to 20% occur only once, and more than 3.5% lies in the top ten. Input material: blood, either unsorted or a sorted T cell fraction (not recorded which). Receptor source: a male donor between 5 and 35 years old with ankylosing spondylitis or in good health (not recorded which).

This clonotype was observed at least ten times. The rearrangement joins TRBV12-3 or TRBV12-4 to TRBJ1-4, with D unclear. This CDR3 is 15 amino acids long. Trimming shortened V by 6 bases and J by 0 bases, and 11 bases separated the two germline ends. The CDR3: CASSGRLATNEKLFF. The DNA for the CDR3 is TGTGCCAGCAGCGGACGGCTTGCAACTAATGAAAAACTGTTTTTT.

The sample holds many counts of this clonotype. One end of the junction is discordant with germline, which a read error may explain. The V call is TRBV7-9, the J call TRBJ2-5; no clear D. The CDR3 totals 14 residues. Germline CDR1 and CDR2: SEHNR and FQNEAQ (reference sequence). The chain's CDR3 is CASSLDGTPGTQYF. For the CDR3, the DNA is TGTGCCAGCAGTTTAGATGGAACCCCCGGGACCCAGTACTTC.

This clonotype occurred many times. The CDR3 here is CASTDRGRFNEQFF. CDR3 in DNA: TGTGCCAGCACTGACAGGGGGCGGTTCAATGAGCAGTTCTTC. The chain is built from TRBV18 and TRBJ2-1, with 10 bases identical to TRBD1. CDR3 length equals 14 residues. Looked up from germline, CDR1 is KGHSH and CDR2 is LQKENI. Losses at the gene ends were 8 bases for V and 6 bases for J; bases not matched to a gene: 7.

In this sample, this clonotype turned up many times. The gene calls are TRBV5-1 and TRBJ2-3; D perhaps matches TRBD2 (5 bases). The CDR3 contains 17 residues. Germline V lookup: CDR1 SGHRS, CDR2 YFSETQ. V was clipped by 3 bases and J by 0 bases, with 17 bases between them. CDR3 sequence reads: CASSSTVVAMSTDTQYF. CDR3 bases: TGCGCCAGCAGCTCGACGGTTGTAGCGATGAGCACAGATACGCAGTATTTT.

This clonotype was found many times. The CDR3 sequence is CASSEDGNNEQFF. The CDR3 DNA reads TGTGCCAGCAGCGAGGACGGAAACAATGAGCAGTTCTTC. J is TRBJ2-1 and V is TRBV12-3 or TRBV12-4, with D unresolved. This CDR3 has 13 amino acids. V lost 6 bases to trimming and J lost 5 bases, with 11 bases between them.

This clonotype was seen at least ten times. This chain joins TRBV5-1 and TRBJ1-5, with 8 bases that match TRBD1. Unmatched junction bases numbered 5, after V lost 0 bases and J lost 3 bases. The CDR3 has 16 residues. Per germline, CDR1 SGHRS and CDR2 YFSETQ. The CDR3 DNA follows: TGCGCCAGCAGCTTGGGCCCGACAGGGGCCAATCAGCCCCAGCATTTT. It codes for CASSLGPTGANQPQHF.